The source of this T cell receptor (beta chain) is a study of response to subunit inactivated influenza vaccine. Via MiXCR, TCRdb re-called the RT-PCR reads, giving one row per CDR3 protein. The table records some 850,000 distinct CDR3 sequences, roughly 18% of them present only once. Of note for this clonotype: Its antigen is still unknown.

Study findings and constraints: Few additional T cells are recruited per seasonal influenza vaccination, authors suggested.

The sequences come from PBMCs from blood, collected roughly 5 days after vaccination. This TCR derives from a man in his fifties who received an inactivated influenza vaccine.

CDR3 DNA sequence: TGTGCCAGCTCACCAACCGGGGTCCTATATTTCTTC. Translation gives CASSPTGVLYFF. The rearrangement joins TRBV18 to TRBJ2-1; the D gene is possibly TRBD2 (5 bases). V shed 2 bases and J shed 16 bases, with 15 bases lying between them. CDR3 length: 12 amino acids. The germline CDR1 and CDR2 sequences are KGHSH and LQKENI.